Below, 11 T cell receptor beta chains from the same sample are listed, as sequenced in a study of T cell changes during pregnancy in multiple sclerosis. Sequencing was performed with immunoSEQ multiplex PCR; in TCRdb, only in-frame clones are kept and a portion is missing. There are just under 70,000 clones in the sample; about 90% occur only once, and more than 0.75% lies in the top ten. This sample comprised peripheral blood, obtained in the second trimester of pregnancy. All receptors come from a female donor with multiple sclerosis, enrolled in a pregnancy study.

A single count supports this clone. The chain has TRBV7-2 and TRBJ1-2, with no clear D. This CDR3 is 15 amino acids long. V dropped 1 base and J dropped 2 bases, with 11 bases sitting between them. The germline CDR1 and CDR2 sequences are SGHTA and FQGNSA. This CDR3 reads CASSLGRQVNYGYTF. Written as DNA, the CDR3 is TGTGCCAGCAGCTTAGGGCGACAAGTAAACTATGGCTACACCTTC.

The chain links TRBV5-4 to TRBJ2-5; 9 bases agree with TRBD1. Germline V lookup: CDR1 SGHNT, CDR2 YYREEE (reference sequence). V gave up 5 bases and J gave up 2 bases; unmatched junction bases: 4. The CDR3 is made up of 14 amino acids. The CDR3 is CASSSGQGQETQYF. CDR3 DNA sequence: TGTGCCAGCAGTTCCGGACAGGGGCAAGAGACCCAGTACTTC.

The chain uses TRBV27 and TRBJ1-4; no clear D. This CDR3 has 15 residues. V lost 3 bases, J lost 5 bases, and 13 bases lay in between. Germline CDR1 and CDR2: MNHEY and SMNVEV (reference sequence). The CDR3 sequence: CASSFILSSNEKLFF. CDR3 in DNA: TGTGCCAGCAGTTTTATATTGAGCTCGAATGAAAAACTGTTTTTT.

The chain carries TRBV6-6 and TRBJ1-2; a possible D gene is TRBD1 (5 bases). V lost 2 bases, J lost 8 bases, and 12 bases lay in between. This CDR3 spans 13 amino acids. CDR1 and CDR2 from the germline V gene are MNHNY and SVGAGI (reference sequence). In DNA form, the CDR3 reads TGTGCCAGCAGTTACCTCGGAGGGGAAGGCTACACCTTC. This translates into CASSYLGGEGYTF.

A remark on this clone: The junction does not match germline at one end; this may be a read error. The chain links TRBV7-7 to TRBJ2-5; TRBD1 agrees at 9 bases. The CDR3 totals 15 residues. Germline V gene data show CDR1 as SSHAT and CDR2 as FNYEAQ (reference sequence). CDR3 residues: CASSLDRGPQETQYF. Here the CDR3 DNA reads TGTGCTAGCAGCTTGGACAGGGGACCCCAAGAGACCCAGTACTTC.

This clone was seen only once. The J gene is TRBJ2-1, the V gene TRBV9; 7 bases match TRBD1. V trimming: 4 bases; J trimming: 7 bases; junction bases outside the gene matches: 8. This CDR3 spans 14 amino acids. Germline V gene data show CDR1 as SGDLS and CDR2 as YYNGEE. DNA for the CDR3: TGTGCCAGCAGCCCTTGGGACAGTCCTAATGAGCAGTTCTTC. Encoded protein: CASSPWDSPNEQFF. The variable domain in full, completed from reference TRBV9 and TRBJ2-1, reads DSGVTQTPKHLITATGQRVTLRCSPRSGDLSVYWYQQSLDQGLQFLIQYYNGEERAKGNILERFSAQQFPDLHSELNLSSLELGDSALYFCASSPWDSPNEQFFGPGTRLTVL.

The chain carries TRBV27 and TRBJ2-7, with TRBD1 matching 7 bases. CDR3 length equals 16 residues. The V gene end was trimmed by 2 bases and the J gene end by 7 bases; junction bases not matched to a gene: 14. Germline V CDR1 and CDR2: MNHEY, SMNVEV (reference sequence). The CDR3 sequence is CASSLLEGGRTWEQYF. DNA for the CDR3: TGTGCCAGCAGTTTACTTGAAGGGGGCCGCACGTGGGAGCAGTACTTC.

The rearrangement links TRBV6-6 to TRBJ1-2; tentatively, D is TRBD1 (5 bases). Germline V gene data show CDR1 as MNHNY and CDR2 as SVGAGI (reference sequence). Deletions cut 6 bases from V and 8 bases from J, with 19 bases between. The CDR3 is 14 amino acids. The CDR3 is CASSHEDNLGGYTF. As DNA, the CDR3 is TGTGCCAGCAGCCATGAGGACAATCTGGGAGGCTACACCTTC.

This CDR3 is CASSPRTVNNSPLHF. Here the CDR3 DNA reads TGTGCCAGCAGCCCCAGGACAGTCAATAATTCACCCCTCCACTTT. This rearrangement joins TRBV6-5 to TRBJ1-6; D is perhaps TRBD1 (6 bases). The CDR3 contains 15 residues. The V end was cut by 6 bases, the J end by 5 bases, with 14 bases between. In germline, CDR1 is MNHEY, CDR2 SVGAGI.

The chain employs TRBV7-9 and TRBJ1-1; 10 nucleotides match TRBD1. Germline CDR1 reads SEHNR; CDR2 reads FQNEAQ (reference sequence). The CDR3 is 15 amino acids. The junction had 4 bases not matched to a gene; V was cut back by 4 bases and J by 2 bases. The CDR3 DNA sequence: TGTGCCAGCAGCTCGGGACAGGGGATCAACACTGAAGCTTTCTTT. Translating it yields CASSSGQGINTEAFF.

This clone came up once. The V gene is TRBV2, the J gene TRBJ2-1; a weak D match, TRBD2 (6 bases). This CDR3 contains 14 residues. V shed 6 bases and J shed 9 bases, with 18 bases lying between them. CDR1 is SNHLY and CDR2 is FYNNEI in the germline V gene. Here the CDR3 DNA reads TGTGCCAGCAGCCGGGGGACTCCCGGAGGTGAGCAGTTCTTC. Its translation: CASSRGTPGGEQFF.